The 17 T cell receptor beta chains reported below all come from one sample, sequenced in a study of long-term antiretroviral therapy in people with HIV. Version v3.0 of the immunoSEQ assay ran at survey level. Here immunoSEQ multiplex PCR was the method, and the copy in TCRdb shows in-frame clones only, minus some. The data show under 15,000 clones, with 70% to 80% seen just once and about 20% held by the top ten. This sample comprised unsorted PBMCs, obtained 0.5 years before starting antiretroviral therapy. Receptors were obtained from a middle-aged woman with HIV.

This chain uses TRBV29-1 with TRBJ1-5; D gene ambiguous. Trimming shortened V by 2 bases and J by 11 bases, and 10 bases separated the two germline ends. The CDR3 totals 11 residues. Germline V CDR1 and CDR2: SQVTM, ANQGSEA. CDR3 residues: CSVELDGSQHF. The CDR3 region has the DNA TGCAGCGTTGAACTCGATGGATCCCAGCATTTT.

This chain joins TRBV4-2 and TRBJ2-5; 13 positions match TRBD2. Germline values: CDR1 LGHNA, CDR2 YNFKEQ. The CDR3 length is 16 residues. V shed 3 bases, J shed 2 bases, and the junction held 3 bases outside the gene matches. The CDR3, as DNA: TGTGCCAGCAGCCACGGACTAGCGGGAGATCAAGAGACCCAGTACTTC. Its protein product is CASSHGLAGDQETQYF.

Written as DNA, the CDR3 is TGTGCCAGCAGTGCCACCGGGGACACTGAAGCTTTCTTT. Its protein is CASSATGDTEAFF. The chain has TRBV27 and TRBJ1-1, with D hard to call. Germline-derived CDR1 and CDR2 are MNHEY and SMNVEV (reference sequence). Trimming shortened V by 5 bases and J by 3 bases, and 10 bases separated the two germline ends. CDR3 length: 13 residues.

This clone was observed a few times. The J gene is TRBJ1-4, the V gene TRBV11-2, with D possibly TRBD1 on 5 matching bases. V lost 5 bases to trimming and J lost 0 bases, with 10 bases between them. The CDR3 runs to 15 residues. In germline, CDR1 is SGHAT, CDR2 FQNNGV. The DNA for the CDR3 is TGTGCCAGCAGCCAGTGGGGCACAACTAATGAAAAACTGTTTTTT. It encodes CASSQWGTTNEKLFF. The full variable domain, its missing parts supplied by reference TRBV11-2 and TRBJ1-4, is EAGVAQSPRYKIIEKRQSVAFWCNPISGHATLYWYQQILGQGPKLLIQFQNNGVVDDSQLPKDRFSAERLKGVDSTLKIQPAKLEDSAVYLCASSQWGTTNEKLFFGSGTQLSVL.

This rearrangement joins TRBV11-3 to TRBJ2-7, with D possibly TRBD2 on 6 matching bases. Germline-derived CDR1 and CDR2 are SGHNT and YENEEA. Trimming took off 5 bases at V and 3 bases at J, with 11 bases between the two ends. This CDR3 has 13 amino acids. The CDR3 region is CASSTGLNYEQYF. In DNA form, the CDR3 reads TGTGCCAGCAGCACGGGACTGAACTACGAGCAGTACTTC.

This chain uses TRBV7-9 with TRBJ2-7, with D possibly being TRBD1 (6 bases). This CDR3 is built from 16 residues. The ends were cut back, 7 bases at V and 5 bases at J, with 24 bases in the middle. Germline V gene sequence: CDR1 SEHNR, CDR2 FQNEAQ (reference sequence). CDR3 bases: TGTGCCAGCACCCCCTATACGGGACATAAATTCAACGAGCAGTACTTC. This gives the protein CASTPYTGHKFNEQYF.

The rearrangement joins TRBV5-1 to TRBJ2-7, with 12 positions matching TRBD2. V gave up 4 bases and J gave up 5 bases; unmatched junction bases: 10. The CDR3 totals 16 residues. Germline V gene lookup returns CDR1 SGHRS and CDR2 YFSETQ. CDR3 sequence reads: CASSLTRLAGDDEQYF. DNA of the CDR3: TGCGCCAGCAGCCTTACTCGACTAGCGGGAGACGACGAGCAGTACTTC.

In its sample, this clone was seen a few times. The CDR3, as DNA: TGTGCCATCACCCCTCAGCGGGAGGTTTACGAGCAGTACTTC. Its translation is CAITPQREVYEQYF. The chain has TRBV10-3 and TRBJ2-7, with TRBD2 identical over 9 bases. Germline V gene sequence: CDR1 ENHRY, CDR2 SYGVKD. The CDR3 is 14 residues long. Trimming cost V 7 bases and J 4 bases; bases outside gene matches: 8.

The CDR3 nucleotides are TGCGCCAGCAGCTTTCAGGCTTCGGCCGAGGGAGAGACCCAGTACTTC. Its protein product is CASSFQASAEGETQYF. This chain uses TRBV5-1 with TRBJ2-5; D may be TRBD2 (5 bases). The germline gives CDR1 SGHRS, CDR2 YFSETQ. Between the trimmed V and J ends, which lost 2 bases and 4 bases, there was a span of 18 bases. This CDR3 contains 16 residues.

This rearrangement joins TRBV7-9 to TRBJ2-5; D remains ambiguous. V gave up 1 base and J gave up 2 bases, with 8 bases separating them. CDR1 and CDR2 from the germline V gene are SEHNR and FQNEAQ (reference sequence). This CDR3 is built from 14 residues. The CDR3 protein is CASSLGAQQETQYF. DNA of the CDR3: TGTGCCAGCAGCTTAGGAGCGCAGCAAGAGACCCAGTACTTC.

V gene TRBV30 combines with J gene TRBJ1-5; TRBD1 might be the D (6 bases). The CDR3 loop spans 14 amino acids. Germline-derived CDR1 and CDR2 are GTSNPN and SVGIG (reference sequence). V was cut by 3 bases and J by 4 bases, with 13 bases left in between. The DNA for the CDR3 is TGTGCCTGGAGAGGGGGAGACAGGAATCAGCCCCAGCATTTT. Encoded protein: CAWRGGDRNQPQHF.

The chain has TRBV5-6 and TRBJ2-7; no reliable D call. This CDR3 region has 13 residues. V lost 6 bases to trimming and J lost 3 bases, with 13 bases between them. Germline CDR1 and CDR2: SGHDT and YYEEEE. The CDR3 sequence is CASTPSWGYEQYF. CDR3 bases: TGTGCCAGCACCCCCTCCTGGGGCTACGAGCAGTACTTC.

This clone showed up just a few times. The chain's CDR3 is CASSLGLGGEQGYTF. The DNA of the CDR3 is TGCGCCAGCAGCTTGGGCCTAGGAGGGGAACAGGGCTACACCTTC. This chain connects TRBV5-1 to TRBJ1-2, with a possible D match to TRBD1 (5 bases). The germline CDR1 and CDR2 sequences are SGHRS and YFSETQ. V lost 0 bases, J lost 8 bases, and 17 bases lay in between. The CDR3 length is 15 residues.

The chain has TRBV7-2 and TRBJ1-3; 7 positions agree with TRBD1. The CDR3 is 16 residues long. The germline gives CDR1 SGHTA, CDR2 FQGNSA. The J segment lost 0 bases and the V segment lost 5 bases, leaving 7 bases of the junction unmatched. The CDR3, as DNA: TGTGCCAGCAGCGACCGAGGGACAGTCTCTGGAAACACCATATATTTT. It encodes CASSDRGTVSGNTIYF.

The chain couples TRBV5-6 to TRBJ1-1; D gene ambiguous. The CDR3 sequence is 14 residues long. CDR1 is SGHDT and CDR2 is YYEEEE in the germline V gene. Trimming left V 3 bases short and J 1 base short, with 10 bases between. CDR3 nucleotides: TGTGCCAGCAGCTCAGAGTATCGGAACACTGAAGCTTTCTTT. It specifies CASSSEYRNTEAFF.

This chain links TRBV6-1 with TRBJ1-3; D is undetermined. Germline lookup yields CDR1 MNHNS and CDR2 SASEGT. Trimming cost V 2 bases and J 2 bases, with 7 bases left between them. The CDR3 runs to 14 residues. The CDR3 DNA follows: TGTGCCAGCAGTGAATTCACCCCTGGAAACACCATATATTTT. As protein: CASSEFTPGNTIYF.

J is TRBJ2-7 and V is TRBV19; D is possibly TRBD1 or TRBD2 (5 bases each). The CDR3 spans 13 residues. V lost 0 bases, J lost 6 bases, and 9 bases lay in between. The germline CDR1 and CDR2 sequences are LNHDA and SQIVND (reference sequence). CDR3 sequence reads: CASSIDLRGEQYF. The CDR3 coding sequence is TGTGCCAGTAGTATAGACCTGAGGGGCGAGCAGTACTTC.